The next 6 T cell receptor beta chains were all read from a single sample in a study of blood T cell repertoires in COVID-19. Sequencing was performed with immunoSEQ multiplex PCR; in TCRdb, only in-frame clones are kept and a portion is missing. The sample has some 300,000 clones; around 86% are singletons. The sample comprised PBMCs or T cells enriched from blood (not recorded which). These receptors originate from a man younger than 45 who had recovered from COVID-19.

The chain joins TRBV3-1 (or the pseudogene TRBV3-2) to TRBJ2-7, with TRBD2 identical over 13 bases. The junction had 6 bases not matched to a gene; V was cut back by 5 bases and J by 2 bases. The length of the CDR3 is 16 residues. Germline assignment: CDR1 LGHDT and CDR2 YNNKEL (reference sequence). Here the CDR3 reads CASSGPGTSGAYEQYF. CDR3 DNA sequence: TGTGCCAGCAGCGGACCTGGGACTAGCGGGGCCTACGAGCAGTACTTC.

CDR3 nucleotides: TGTGCCAGTAGTAATCTAGGGGGCTACGAGCAGTACTTC. It encodes CASSNLGGYEQYF. The chain joins TRBV19 to TRBJ2-7, with D tentatively TRBD1 (6 bases). V was trimmed by 4 bases and J by 3 bases, leaving 10 bases between them. The CDR3 runs 13 residues. Germline-derived CDR1 and CDR2 are LNHDA and SQIVND (reference sequence).

The chain carries TRBV5-1 and TRBJ2-7; 9 bases fit TRBD2. This CDR3 is 17 amino acids long. Germline V gene data show CDR1 as SGHRS and CDR2 as YFSETQ. V lost 0 bases to trimming and J lost 0 bases; unmatched junction nucleotides: 7. The CDR3, as DNA: TGCGCCAGCAGCTTGGGCGTAGGGACTAGCCCCTCCTACGAGCAGTACTTC. Translated: CASSLGVGTSPSYEQYF.

V gene TRBV5-4 combines with J gene TRBJ1-2, with TRBD1 as a possible D gene (6 bases). This CDR3 has 14 amino acids. Germline CDR1 and CDR2: SGHNT and YYREEE (reference sequence). The V and J ends lost 0 bases and 6 bases respectively, with 12 bases between them. In DNA form, the CDR3 reads TGTGCCAGCAGCTTGGGGGGGCGCGGCGATGGCTACACCTTC. This encodes CASSLGGRGDGYTF.

The chain joins TRBV7-9 to TRBJ2-3, with a tentative D call TRBD2 (5 bases). The CDR3 sequence is 14 residues long. Trimming shortened V by 4 bases and J by 5 bases, and 13 bases separated the two germline ends. Germline CDR1 and CDR2: SEHNR and FQNEAQ (reference sequence). CDR3 loop: CASSSTTTLDTQYF. In DNA, the CDR3 is TGTGCCAGCAGCTCGACTACTACCCTAGATACGCAGTATTTT.

The chain joins TRBV7-9 to TRBJ1-6; TRBD1 might be the D (6 bases). V lost 4 bases and J lost 8, with 12 bases in between. From germline, CDR1 is SEHNR and CDR2 FQNEAQ (reference sequence). This CDR3 contains 14 residues. CDR3 in amino acids: CASSSARGDSPLHF. CDR3 bases: TGTGCCAGCAGCTCGGCCAGGGGTGATTCACCCCTCCACTTT. The variable domain in full, with the rest retrieved from reference TRBV7-9 and TRBJ1-6, is DTGVSQNPRHKITKRGQNVTFRCDPISEHNRLYWYRQTLGQGPEFLTYFQNEAQLEKSRLLSDRFSAERPKGSFSTLEIQRTEQGDSAMYLCASSSARGDSPLHFGNGTRLTVT.